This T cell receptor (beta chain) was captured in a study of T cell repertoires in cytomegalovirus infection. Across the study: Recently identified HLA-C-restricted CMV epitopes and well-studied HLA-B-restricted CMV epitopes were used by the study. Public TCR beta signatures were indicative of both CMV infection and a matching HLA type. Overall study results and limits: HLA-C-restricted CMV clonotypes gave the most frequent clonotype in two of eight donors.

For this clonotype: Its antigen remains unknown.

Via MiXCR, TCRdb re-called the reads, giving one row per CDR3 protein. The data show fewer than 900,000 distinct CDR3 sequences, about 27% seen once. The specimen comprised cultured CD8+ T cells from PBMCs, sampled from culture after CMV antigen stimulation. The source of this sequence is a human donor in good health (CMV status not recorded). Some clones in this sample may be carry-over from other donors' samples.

CDR3: CATSRSLQGSNQPQHF. The CDR3 DNA reads TGTGCCACCAGCCGTTCCTTACAGGGGAGCAATCAGCCCCAGCATTTT. The chain carries TRBV15 and TRBJ1-5; 7 positions agree with TRBD1. CDR3 size: 16 residues. Germline CDR1 reads LNHNV; CDR2 reads YYDKDF (reference sequence). Trimming took 5 bases from V and 1 from J; bases not matched to a gene: 8. Filled out from reference TRBV15 and TRBJ1-5, the complete variable domain reads DAMVIQNPRYQVTQFGKPVTLSCSQTLNHNVMYWYQQKSSQAPKLLFHYYDKDFNNEADTPDNFQSRRPNTSFCFLDIRSPGLGDTAMYLCATSRSLQGSNQPQHFGDGTRLSIL.